The 16 T cell receptor beta chains given below trace back to one sample, sequenced in a study of early T cells in non-severe SARS-CoV-2 infection. MiXCR, run by TCRdb on the 5' RACE reads, gives a single entry per CDR3 protein. Of about 30,000 distinct CDR3 sequences in the sample, approximately 6.3% were seen once. The material sequenced was whole blood. These receptors were taken from an adult who was a healthcare worker with PCR-confirmed SARS-CoV-2 infection or an uninfected control (not recorded which).

This clonotype was counted between two and nine times. The chain links TRBV6-2 or TRBV6-3 to TRBJ2-7; 7 bases line up with TRBD1. The CDR3 extends over 15 amino acids. The V gene end was trimmed by 2 bases and the J gene end by 2 bases; junction bases not matched to a gene: 6. Looked up from germline, CDR1 is MNHEY and CDR2 is SVGEGT. CDR3 DNA: TGTGCCAGCAGTTACGATCGGACAGGAGCCTACGAGCAGTACTTC. It encodes CASSYDRTGAYEQYF.

There are many counts of this clonotype. This chain connects TRBV11-2 to TRBJ1-3; TRBD1 is a possible D gene (6 bases). V lost 5 bases and J 3 bases, leaving 17 bases between the germline ends. This CDR3 contains 16 residues. The germline gives CDR1 SGHAT, CDR2 FQNNGV. The CDR3 protein is CASSTGGQGSGNTIYF. CDR3 coding DNA: TGTGCCAGCAGCACGGGGGGGCAGGGAAGTGGAAACACCATATATTTT.

In its sample, this clonotype was seen many times. This chain uses TRBV27 with TRBJ2-3; maybe TRBD2 (5 bases). Trimming removed 0 bases from V and 3 bases from J, with 7 bases in between. Germline V gene sequence: CDR1 MNHEY, CDR2 SMNVEV (reference sequence). The CDR3 contains 14 residues. Written as DNA, the CDR3 is TGTGCCAGCAGTTTATCCGCGGGTACAGATACGCAGTATTTT. This sequence encodes CASSLSAGTDTQYF.

This clonotype turned up a few times. The rearrangement joins TRBV20-1 to TRBJ2-2; no clear D. Trimming pared 1 base from V and 8 bases from J, leaving 8 bases between. This CDR3 contains 12 residues. CDR1 and CDR2 (germline): DFQATT, SNEGSKA (reference sequence). The CDR3 region has the DNA TGCAGTGCTAGAGGGGCTGCAGGGGAGCTGTTTTTT. This codes for CSARGAAGELFF.

This sequence joins TRBV4-2 and TRBJ2-5; maybe TRBD2 (6 bases). This CDR3 spans 15 amino acids. Germline CDR1 and CDR2: LGHNA and YNFKEQ. V lost 0 bases to trimming and J lost 4 bases, with 12 bases between them. The CDR3 is CASSQDGGAPETQYF. The CDR3 DNA reads TGTGCCAGCAGCCAAGATGGAGGGGCCCCAGAGACCCAGTACTTC.

With respect to this clonotype: This may arise from a read error, as a much more abundant clone is one base away. The chain joins TRBV5-1 to TRBJ1-6; 7 nucleotides line up with TRBD1. This CDR3 spans 16 amino acids. V was pared by 7 bases and J by 7 bases, with 14 bases of the junction left unmatched. Germline values: CDR1 SGHRS, CDR2 YFSETQ. The CDR3 DNA sequence: TGCGCCAGCTACCTACCCGTGGAGGGGGCGAATTCACCCCTCCACTTT. Residues: CASYLPVEGANSPLHF.

The table lists this clonotype with many counts. V is TRBV7-2 and J is TRBJ1-2, with 9 bases identical to TRBD1. Germline trimming cut 0 bases from V and 4 bases from J; bases unmatched to any gene: 6. CDR3 length: 16 residues. Germline loops: CDR1 SGHTA, CDR2 FQGNSA. The CDR3 here is CASSLAVGQGGYGYTF. The CDR3 bases are TGTGCCAGCAGCTTAGCGGTGGGACAGGGAGGCTATGGCTACACCTTC.

Comment on this clonotype: Just one base apart from a much larger clone, this may be a read error. Here the CDR3 DNA reads TGTGTCTGGAGTTCTCTGAGGAACACTGAAGCTTTCTTT. Protein sequence: CVWSSLRNTEAFF. V gene TRBV30 combines with J gene TRBJ1-1; D gene uncertain. The CDR3 spans 13 residues. Germline V gene lookup returns CDR1 GTSNPN and CDR2 SVGIG (reference sequence).

This clonotype was detected many times. This chain connects TRBV11-2 to TRBJ2-3; TRBD2 matches 9 bases. CDR1 SGHAT and CDR2 FQNNGV come from the germline V gene. This CDR3 is built from 16 residues. V shed 4 bases, J shed 2 bases, and the junction held 7 bases outside the gene matches. The CDR3, as DNA: TGTGCCAGCAGCTCGCGGGGGGGCGACGCCACAGATACGCAGTATTTT. The encoded protein is CASSSRGGDATDTQYF.

The chain joins TRBV19 to TRBJ1-2, with no clear D. The CDR3 spans 15 residues. Trimming cost V 3 bases and J 1 base, with 12 bases left between them. Per germline, CDR1 LNHDA and CDR2 SQIVND (reference sequence). CDR3 nucleotide sequence: TGTGCCAGTAGTATGTTAGCAGGAGATAACTATGGCTACACCTTC. It codes for CASSMLAGDNYGYTF.

This clonotype was detected many times. This sequence joins TRBV10-3 and TRBJ1-5, with TRBD1 matching 10 bases. Germline CDR1 reads ENHRY; CDR2 reads SYGVKD. This CDR3 is built from 13 residues. J was trimmed by 6 bases and V by 4 bases; bases with no gene match: 0. Here the CDR3 DNA reads TGTGCCATCAGTGGACAGGGGGCTCAGCCCCAGCATTTT. It encodes CAISGQGAQPQHF.

This clonotype came up many times. J is TRBJ1-1 and V is TRBV4-1; D not resolved. The CDR3 is 16 residues long. The V and J ends lost 1 base and 0 bases respectively, with 12 bases between them. Germline V lookup: CDR1 MGHRA, CDR2 YSYEKL. The CDR3 nucleotides read TGCGCCAGCAGCCAAGGCCGGGCGCGGCTGAACACTGAAGCTTTCTTT. Translated, it gives CASSQGRARLNTEAFF.

This clonotype appeared many times. The chain links TRBV12-3 or TRBV12-4 to TRBJ2-2; no firm D call. The CDR3 runs 11 residues. V lost 3 bases and J lost 6, with 2 bases in between. The CDR3 DNA is TGTGCCAGCAGTTTTCCCGGGGAGCTGTTTTTT. Translated: CASSFPGELFF.

This clonotype was detected ten times or more. This chain links TRBV11-2 with TRBJ2-7; a possible D gene is TRBD2 (6 bases). V was trimmed by 3 bases and J by 9 bases, leaving 9 bases between them. The CDR3 consists of 11 residues. From germline, CDR1 is SGHAT and CDR2 FQNNGV. CDR3 residues: CASSLGLRQYF. The CDR3 nucleotides read TGTGCCAGCAGCTTGGGACTGAGGCAGTACTTC.

This clonotype was detected many times. The rearrangement uses TRBV12-3 or TRBV12-4 and TRBJ2-7; TRBD2 might be the D (5 bases). Trimming left V 0 bases short and J 6 bases short, with 6 bases between. The CDR3 has 12 residues. CDR3 DNA sequence: TGTGCCAGCAGTTTAGCCGGACTCGAGCAGTACTTC. This codes for CASSLAGLEQYF.

This clonotype was seen many times. This sequence joins TRBV20-1 and TRBJ2-1; TRBD1 is a possible D gene (5 bases). Germline CDR1 and CDR2: DFQATT and SNEGSKA (reference sequence). The V gene lost 1 base and the J gene lost 1 base, with 17 bases spanning the gap. The CDR3 runs to 17 residues. CDR3 residues: CSARAPASKGSYNEQFF. As DNA, the CDR3 is TGCAGTGCTAGAGCCCCGGCCAGCAAGGGGTCCTACAATGAGCAGTTCTTC.